This TCR beta chain was sequenced in a study of identical twins. Whole-study results and caveats: The authors noted that invariant MAIT and iNKT cells could partly confound zero-insertion analyses.

With template switching, a universal primer site was added, and the cDNA carried unique molecular identifiers. TCRdb ran MiXCR on the 5' RACE reads and lists one entry per CDR3 protein. The sample records around 240,000 distinct CDR3 sequences, approximately 7% being singletons. Many counts were recorded for this clonotype. Its matching antigen is unknown. Per the germline V gene, CDR1 is SGHKS and CDR2 is YYEKEE (reference sequence). The germline V and J ends were trimmed by 4 bases and 6 bases, with 16 bases remaining between them. The CDR3 loop spans 15 amino acids. The data were also submitted as part of a second study, on yellow fever vaccine responses in identical twins.

The origin of this receptor is a woman between 18 and 30 years old in good health. The sample consisted of memory (CD45RO+) T cells sorted from blood. This rearrangement joins TRBV5-5 to TRBJ2-2, with TRBD2 as a possible D gene (5 bases). CDR3 DNA sequence: TGTGCCAGCAGCCGACGGGGTCGGTTCTCCGGGGAGCTGTTTTTT. Protein sequence: CASSRRGRFSGELFF.